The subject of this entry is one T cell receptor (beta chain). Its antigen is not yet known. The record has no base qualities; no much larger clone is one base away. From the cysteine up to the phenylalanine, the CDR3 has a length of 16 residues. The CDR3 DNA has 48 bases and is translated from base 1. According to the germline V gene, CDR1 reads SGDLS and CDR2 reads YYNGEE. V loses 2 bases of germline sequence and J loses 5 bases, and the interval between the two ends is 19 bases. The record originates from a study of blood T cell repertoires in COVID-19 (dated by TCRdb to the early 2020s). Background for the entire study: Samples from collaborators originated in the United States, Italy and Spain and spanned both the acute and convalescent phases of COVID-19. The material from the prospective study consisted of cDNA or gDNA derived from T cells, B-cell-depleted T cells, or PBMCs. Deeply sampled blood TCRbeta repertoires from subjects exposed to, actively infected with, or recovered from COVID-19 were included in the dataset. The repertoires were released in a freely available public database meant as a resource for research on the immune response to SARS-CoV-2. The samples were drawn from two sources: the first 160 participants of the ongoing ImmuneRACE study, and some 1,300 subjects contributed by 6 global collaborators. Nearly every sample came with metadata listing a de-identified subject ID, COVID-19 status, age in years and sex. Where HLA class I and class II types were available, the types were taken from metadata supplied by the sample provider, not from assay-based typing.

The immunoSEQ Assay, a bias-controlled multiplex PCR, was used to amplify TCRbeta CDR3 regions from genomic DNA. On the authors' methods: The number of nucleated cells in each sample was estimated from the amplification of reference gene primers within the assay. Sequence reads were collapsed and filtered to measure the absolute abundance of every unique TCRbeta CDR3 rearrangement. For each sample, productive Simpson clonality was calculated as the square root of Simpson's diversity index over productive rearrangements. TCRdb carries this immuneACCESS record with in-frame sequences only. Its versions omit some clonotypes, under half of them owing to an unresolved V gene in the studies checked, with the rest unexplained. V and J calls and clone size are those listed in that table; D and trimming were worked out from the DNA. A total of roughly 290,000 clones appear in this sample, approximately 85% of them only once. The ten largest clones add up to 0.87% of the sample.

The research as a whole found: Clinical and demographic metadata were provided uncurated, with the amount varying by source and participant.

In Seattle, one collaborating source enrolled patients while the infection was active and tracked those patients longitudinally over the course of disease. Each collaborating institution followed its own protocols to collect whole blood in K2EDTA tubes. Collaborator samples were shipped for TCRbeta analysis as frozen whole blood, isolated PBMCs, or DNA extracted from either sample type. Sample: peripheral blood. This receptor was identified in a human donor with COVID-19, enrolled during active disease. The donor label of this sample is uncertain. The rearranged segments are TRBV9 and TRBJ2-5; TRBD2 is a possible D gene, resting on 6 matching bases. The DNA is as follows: TGTGCCAGCAGCGTGAGCCCGGAGGGAGTCCGGGAGACCCAGTACTTC. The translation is CASSVSPEGVRETQYF.